Below, 8 T cell receptor beta chains from the same sample are listed, as sequenced in a study of blood T cells in healthy people across ages. The use of a sample-barcoded 5' primer and a J-beta primer mix characterized a second PCR of roughly 6 to 11 cycles. One entry per CDR3 protein results from TCRdb running MiXCR on the 5' RACE reads. The sample contains more than 1 million distinct CDR3 sequences, more than 40% of which appear only once. Sequencing used blood. The receptors stem from a woman aged 60-70 years in good health.

This clonotype was seen many times. CDR3 bases: TGTGCCAGCAGCCAAGATCCAAGGGAGACCCAGTACTTC. Residues: CASSQDPRETQYF. The chain carries TRBV3-1 and TRBJ2-5; D gene uncertain. Germline assignment: CDR1 LGHDT and CDR2 YNNKEL (reference sequence). Deletions cut 0 bases from V and 5 bases from J, with 7 bases between. The CDR3 is 13 residues long.

This chain links TRBV10-1 with TRBJ1-5; perhaps TRBD1 as D (6 bases). The V end was cut by 4 bases, the J end by 4 bases, with 8 bases between. CDR3 length: 13 residues. The germline V gene has CDR1 WNHNN and CDR2 SYGVQD (reference sequence). The CDR3 region has the DNA TGCGCCAGCAGTGTCACAGGGAATCAGCCCCAGCATTTT. This encodes CASSVTGNQPQHF.

The chain uses TRBV12-3 or TRBV12-4 and TRBJ1-1, with D tentatively TRBD1 (6 bases). V was shortened by 5 bases and J by 12 bases, with 22 bases between the two germline ends. The CDR3 has 14 residues. CDR3 sequence reads: CASSRPQGRPETFF. The CDR3 bases are TGTGCCAGCAGTCGACCCCAGGGGAGGCCCGAAACTTTCTTT.

This clonotype has a handful of counts. This chain joins TRBV15 and TRBJ2-1, with 11 bases lining up with TRBD2. The CDR3 has 17 amino acids. Germline V gene sequence: CDR1 LNHNV, CDR2 YYDKDF (reference sequence). V was clipped by 0 bases and J by 2 bases; unmatched bases: 3. CDR3 amino acids: CATSRDWTSGPYNEQFF. The CDR3 bases are TGTGCCACCAGCAGAGATTGGACTAGCGGGCCCTACAATGAGCAGTTCTTC.

The chain joins TRBV29-1 to TRBJ2-1, with no clear D. This CDR3 comprises 16 residues. Germline V gene sequence: CDR1 SQVTM, CDR2 ANQGSEA. V was cut by 4 bases and J by 0 bases, with 16 bases left in between. CDR3 sequence reads: CSVVGPAYGSYNEQFF. DNA for the CDR3: TGCAGCGTTGTAGGCCCCGCGTACGGCTCCTACAATGAGCAGTTCTTC.

The V gene is TRBV5-1, the J gene TRBJ2-4; D may match TRBD1 or TRBD2 (5 bases each). The last part of the DNA fits TRBJ2-7 better; the J call may be wrong. CDR3 length equals 15 residues. In germline, CDR1 is SGHRS, CDR2 YFSETQ. The chain's CDR3 is CASSWMGETNDEQYF. CDR3 nucleotides: TGCGCCAGCAGCTGGATGGGGGAGACTAATGACGAGCAGTACTTC.

This chain links TRBV20-1 with TRBJ2-7; D perhaps matches TRBD2 (6 bases). Germline loops: CDR1 DFQATT, CDR2 SNEGSKA (reference sequence). This CDR3 spans 13 amino acids. V shed 0 bases and J shed 7 bases, with 13 bases lying between them. The CDR3 DNA sequence: TGCAGTGCTAGAGAGCGGGGCGCCCCTGAGCAGTACTTC. This gives the protein CSARERGAPEQYF.

Turning to this clonotype: At one end, the junction sequence differs from germline, possibly due to a read error. The gene calls are TRBV7-3 and TRBJ2-3; possible D gene TRBD2, 5 bases. The length of the CDR3 is 13 residues. The V gene's germline CDR1 is SGHTA and CDR2 FQGTGA. The CDR3 DNA is TGTGCCAGCAGCATTACAGCCGGGGATATGCAGTATTTT. Its translation is CASSITAGDMQYF.